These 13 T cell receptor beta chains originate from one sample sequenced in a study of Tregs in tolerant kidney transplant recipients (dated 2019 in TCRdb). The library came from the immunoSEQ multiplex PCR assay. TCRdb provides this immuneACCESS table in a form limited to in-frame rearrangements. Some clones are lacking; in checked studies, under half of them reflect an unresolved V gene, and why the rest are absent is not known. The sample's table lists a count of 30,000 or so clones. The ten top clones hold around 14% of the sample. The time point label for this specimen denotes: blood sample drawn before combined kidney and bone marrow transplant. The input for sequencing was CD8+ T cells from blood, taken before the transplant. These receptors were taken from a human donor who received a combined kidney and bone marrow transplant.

The CDR3 reads CASSEYGGTSGRETQYF. The part of the CDR3 DNA that was read is TGTGCCAGCAGTGAATACGGGGGGACTAGCGGGAGAGAGACC. The chain recombines TRBV2 with TRBJ2-5; 14 bases line up with TRBD2. Read data end 3 residues before the CDR3 end; the end is taken from the germline J gene. This CDR3 contains 17 residues. With 2 bases clipped from V and 4 bases from J, the junction kept 6 bases outside the gene matches. From germline, CDR1 is SNHLY and CDR2 FYNNEI. The full variable domain, its missing parts supplied by reference TRBV2 and TRBJ2-5, is EPEVTQTPSHQVTQMGQEVILRCVPISNHLYFYWYRQILGQKVEFLVSFYNNEISEKSEIFDDQFSVERPDGSNFTLKIRSTKLEDSAMYFCASSEYGGTSGRETQYFGPGTRLLVL.

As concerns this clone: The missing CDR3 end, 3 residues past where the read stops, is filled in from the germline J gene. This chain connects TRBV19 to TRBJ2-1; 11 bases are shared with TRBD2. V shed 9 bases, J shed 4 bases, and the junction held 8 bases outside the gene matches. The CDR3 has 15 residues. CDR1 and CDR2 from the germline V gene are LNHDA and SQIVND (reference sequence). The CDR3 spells CASVTSGSLYNEQFF. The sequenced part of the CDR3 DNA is TGTGCCAGCGTTACTAGCGGGAGTTTGTACAATGAG.

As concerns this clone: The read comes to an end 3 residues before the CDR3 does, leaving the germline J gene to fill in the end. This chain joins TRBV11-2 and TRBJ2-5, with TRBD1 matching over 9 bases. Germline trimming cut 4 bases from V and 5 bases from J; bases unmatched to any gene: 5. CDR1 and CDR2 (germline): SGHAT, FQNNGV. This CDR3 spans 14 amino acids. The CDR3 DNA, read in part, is TGTGCCAGCAGCTATACAGGGGGCGGTGAGACC. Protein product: CASSYTGGGET. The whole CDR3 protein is CASSYTGGGETQYF. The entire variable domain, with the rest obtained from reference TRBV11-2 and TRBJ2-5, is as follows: EAGVAQSPRYKIIEKRQSVAFWCNPISGHATLYWYQQILGQGPKLLIQFQNNGVVDDSQLPKDRFSAERLKGVDSTLKIQPAKLEDSAVYLCASSYTGGGETQYFGPGTRLLVL.

CDR3 bases read: TGTGCCAGCAGTGAACTGACCGGGGAG. Residues: CASSELTGE. The whole CDR3 region reads CASSELTGELFF. V usage is TRBV2 and J usage is TRBJ2-2, with D unclear. From the germline J gene comes the end of the CDR3, since the read stops 3 residues before it. The CDR3 has 12 amino acids. Germline lookup yields CDR1 SNHLY and CDR2 FYNNEI. Trimming removed 2 bases from V and 5 bases from J, with 3 bases in between.

The CDR3 spells CASSLVGGETQYF. CDR3 bases read: TGTGCCAGCAGCTTAGTTGGCGGAGAGACC. This chain uses TRBV11-2 with TRBJ2-5; D remains ambiguous. The CDR3 end falls 3 residues outside the read, so it is completed with the germline J gene. Trimming removed 1 base at V and 4 bases at J, with 7 bases between. This CDR3 contains 13 residues. Germline CDR1 reads SGHAT; CDR2 reads FQNNGV.

Here the CDR3 reads CASSVGTANEQFF. Partial CDR3 DNA: TGCGCCAGCAGCGTCGGGACAGCCAATGAG. The chain is built from TRBV5-1 and TRBJ2-1, with 7 bases lining up with TRBD1. Sequencing ends 3 residues short of the CDR3 end; the germline J gene provides the rest. Germline lookup yields CDR1 SGHRS and CDR2 YFSETQ. Unmatched junction bases numbered 4, after V lost 4 bases and J lost 6 bases. The CDR3 consists of 13 residues.

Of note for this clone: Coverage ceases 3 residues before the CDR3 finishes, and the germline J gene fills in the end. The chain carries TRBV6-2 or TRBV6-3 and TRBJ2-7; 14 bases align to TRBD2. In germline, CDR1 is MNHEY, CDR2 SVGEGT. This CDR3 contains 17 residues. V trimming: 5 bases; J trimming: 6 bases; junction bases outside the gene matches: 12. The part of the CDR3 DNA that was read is TGTGCCAGCAGTCATTCCGAACCCGGGACTAGCGGGAGCGAG. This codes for CASSHSEPGTSGSE. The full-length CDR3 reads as CASSHSEPGTSGSEQYF.

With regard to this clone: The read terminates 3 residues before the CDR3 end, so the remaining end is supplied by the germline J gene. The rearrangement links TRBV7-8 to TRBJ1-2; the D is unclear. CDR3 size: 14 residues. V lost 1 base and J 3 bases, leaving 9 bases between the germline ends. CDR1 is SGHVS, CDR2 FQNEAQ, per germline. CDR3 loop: CASSLVGTDYGYTF. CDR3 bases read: TGTGCCAGCAGCTTAGTTGGCACAGACTATGGC.

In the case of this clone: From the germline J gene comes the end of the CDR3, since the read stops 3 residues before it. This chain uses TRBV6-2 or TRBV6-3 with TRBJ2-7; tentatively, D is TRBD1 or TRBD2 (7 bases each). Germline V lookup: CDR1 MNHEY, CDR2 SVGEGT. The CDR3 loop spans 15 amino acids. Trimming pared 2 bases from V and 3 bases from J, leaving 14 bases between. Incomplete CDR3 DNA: TGTGCCAGCAGTTACGAGAGCGGGACAGTCTACGAG. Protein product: CASSYESGTVYE. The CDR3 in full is CASSYESGTVYEQYF.

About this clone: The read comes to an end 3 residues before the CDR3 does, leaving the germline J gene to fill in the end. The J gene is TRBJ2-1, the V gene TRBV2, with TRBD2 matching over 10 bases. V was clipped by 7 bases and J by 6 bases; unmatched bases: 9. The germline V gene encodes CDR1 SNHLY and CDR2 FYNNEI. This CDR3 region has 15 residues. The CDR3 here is CASKREGQFFNEQFF. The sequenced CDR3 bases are TGTGCCAGCAAGCGGGAGGGCCAGTTTTTCAATGAG.

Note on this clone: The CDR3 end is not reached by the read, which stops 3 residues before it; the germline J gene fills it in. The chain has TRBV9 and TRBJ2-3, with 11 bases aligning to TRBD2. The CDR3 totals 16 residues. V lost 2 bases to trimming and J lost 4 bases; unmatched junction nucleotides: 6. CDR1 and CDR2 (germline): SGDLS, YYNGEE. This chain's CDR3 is CASSVLLAGAADTQYF. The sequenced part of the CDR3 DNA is TGTGCCAGCAGCGTCTTACTAGCGGGAGCGGCAGATACG.

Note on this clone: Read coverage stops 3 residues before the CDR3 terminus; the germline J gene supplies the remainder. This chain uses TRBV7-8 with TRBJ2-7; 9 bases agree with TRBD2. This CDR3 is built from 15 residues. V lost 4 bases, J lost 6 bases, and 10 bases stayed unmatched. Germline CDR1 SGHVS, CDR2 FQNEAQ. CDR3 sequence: CASSYTSGPRTEQYF. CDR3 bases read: TGTGCCAGCAGCTACACTAGCGGGCCTAGGACCGAG. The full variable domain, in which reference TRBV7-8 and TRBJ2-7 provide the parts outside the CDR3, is GAGVSQSPRYKVAKRGQDVALRCDPISGHVSLFWYQQALGQGPEFLTYFQNEAQLDKSGLPSDRFFAERPEGSVSTLKIQRTQQEDSAVYLCASSYTSGPRTEQYFGPGTRLTVT.

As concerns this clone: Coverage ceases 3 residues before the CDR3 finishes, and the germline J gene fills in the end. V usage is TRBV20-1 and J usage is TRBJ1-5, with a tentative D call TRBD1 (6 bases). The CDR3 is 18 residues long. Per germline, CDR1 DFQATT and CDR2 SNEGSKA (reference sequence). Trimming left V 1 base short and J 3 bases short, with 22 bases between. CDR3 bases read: TGCAGTGCTAGAGTCCTCTCCGGGACACGAGGACCCAATCAGCCC. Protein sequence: CSARVLSGTRGPNQP. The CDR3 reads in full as CSARVLSGTRGPNQPQHF.